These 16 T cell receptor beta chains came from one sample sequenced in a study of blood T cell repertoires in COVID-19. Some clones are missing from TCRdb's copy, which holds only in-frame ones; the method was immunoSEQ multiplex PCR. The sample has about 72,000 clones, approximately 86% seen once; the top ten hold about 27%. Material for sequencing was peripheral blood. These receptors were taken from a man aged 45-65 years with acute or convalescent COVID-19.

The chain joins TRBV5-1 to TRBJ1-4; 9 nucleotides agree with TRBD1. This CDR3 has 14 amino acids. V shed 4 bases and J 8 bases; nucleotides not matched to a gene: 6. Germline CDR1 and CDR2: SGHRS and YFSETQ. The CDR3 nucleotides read TGCGCCAGCAGCCCCGGGACAGGGCAGGAAAAACTGTTTTTT. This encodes CASSPGTGQEKLFF.

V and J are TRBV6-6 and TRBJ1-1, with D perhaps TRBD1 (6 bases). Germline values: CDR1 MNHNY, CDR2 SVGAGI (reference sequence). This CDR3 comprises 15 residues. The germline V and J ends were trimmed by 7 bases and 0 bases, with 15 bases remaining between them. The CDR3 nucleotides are TGTGCCAGCAAAAGGGGGGGGGCCGTGAACACTGAAGCTTTCTTT. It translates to CASKRGGAVNTEAFF.

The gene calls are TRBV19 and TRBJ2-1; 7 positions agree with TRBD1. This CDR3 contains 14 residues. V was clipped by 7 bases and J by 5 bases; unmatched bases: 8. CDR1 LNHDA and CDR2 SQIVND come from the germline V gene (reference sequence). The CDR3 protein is CASKWVGQNNEQFF. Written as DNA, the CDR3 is TGTGCCAGTAAGTGGGTGGGACAGAACAATGAGCAGTTCTTC.

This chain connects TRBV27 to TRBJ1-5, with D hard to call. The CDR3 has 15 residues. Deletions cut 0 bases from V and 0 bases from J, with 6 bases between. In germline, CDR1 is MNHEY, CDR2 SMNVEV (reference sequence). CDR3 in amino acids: CASSLSAGSNQPQHF. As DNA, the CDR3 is TGTGCCAGCAGTTTATCGGCAGGTAGCAATCAGCCCCAGCATTTT.

CDR3 nucleotide sequence: TGTGCCAGCACGGGTCTGTCGAACACCGGGGAGCTGTTTTTT. Its protein is CASTGLSNTGELFF. The rearrangement links TRBV27 to TRBJ2-2, with D hard to call. Germline V gives CDR1 MNHEY, CDR2 SMNVEV (reference sequence). V was clipped by 7 bases and J by 0 bases, with 9 bases between them. The length of the CDR3 is 14 residues.

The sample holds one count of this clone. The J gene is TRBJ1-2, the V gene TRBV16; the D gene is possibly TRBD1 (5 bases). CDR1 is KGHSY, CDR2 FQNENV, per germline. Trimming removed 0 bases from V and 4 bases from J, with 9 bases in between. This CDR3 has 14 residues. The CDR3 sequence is CASSQSGVGYGYTF. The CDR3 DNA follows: TGTGCCAGCAGCCAATCAGGGGTCGGCTATGGCTACACCTTC.

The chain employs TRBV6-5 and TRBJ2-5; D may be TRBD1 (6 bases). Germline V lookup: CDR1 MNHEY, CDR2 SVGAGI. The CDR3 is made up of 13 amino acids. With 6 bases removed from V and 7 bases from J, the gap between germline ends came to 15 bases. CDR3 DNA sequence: TGTGCCAGCAGGCCAGATCCCAGGGGGACCCAGTACTTC. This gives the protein CASRPDPRGTQYF.

CDR3 loop: CASREADNSPLHF. The CDR3 bases are TGTGCCAGCAGGGAGGCAGATAATTCACCCCTCCACTTT. The chain is built from TRBV6-4 and TRBJ1-6; D not resolved. Between the trimmed V and J ends, which lost 6 bases and 5 bases, there was a span of 8 bases. This CDR3 region has 13 residues. Germline-derived CDR1 and CDR2 are MRHNA and SNTAGT.

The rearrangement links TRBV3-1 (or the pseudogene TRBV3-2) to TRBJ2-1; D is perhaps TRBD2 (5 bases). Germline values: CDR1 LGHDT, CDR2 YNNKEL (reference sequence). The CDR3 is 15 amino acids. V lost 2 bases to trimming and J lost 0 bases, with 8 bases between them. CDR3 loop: CASSQQRSSYNEQFF. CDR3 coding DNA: TGTGCCAGCAGCCAACAGCGGAGCTCCTACAATGAGCAGTTCTTC.

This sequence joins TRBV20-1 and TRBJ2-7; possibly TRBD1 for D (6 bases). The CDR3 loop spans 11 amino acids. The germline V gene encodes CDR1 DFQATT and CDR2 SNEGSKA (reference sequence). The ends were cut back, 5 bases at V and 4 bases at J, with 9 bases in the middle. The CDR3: CSAEQGYEQYF. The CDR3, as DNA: TGCAGTGCTGAACAGGGTTACGAGCAGTACTTC.

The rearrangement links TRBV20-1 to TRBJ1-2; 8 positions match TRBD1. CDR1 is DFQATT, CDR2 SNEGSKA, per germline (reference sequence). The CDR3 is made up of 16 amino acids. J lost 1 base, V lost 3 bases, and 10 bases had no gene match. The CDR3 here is CSASRPGGRYNYGYTF. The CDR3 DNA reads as TGCAGTGCTAGTAGGCCAGGGGGCCGCTATAACTATGGCTACACCTTC.

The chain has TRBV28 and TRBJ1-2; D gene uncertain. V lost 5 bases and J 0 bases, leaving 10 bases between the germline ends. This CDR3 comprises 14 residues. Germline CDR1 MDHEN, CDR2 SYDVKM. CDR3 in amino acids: CASSLITANYGYTF. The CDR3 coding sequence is TGTGCCAGCAGTCTTATAACAGCTAACTATGGCTACACCTTC.

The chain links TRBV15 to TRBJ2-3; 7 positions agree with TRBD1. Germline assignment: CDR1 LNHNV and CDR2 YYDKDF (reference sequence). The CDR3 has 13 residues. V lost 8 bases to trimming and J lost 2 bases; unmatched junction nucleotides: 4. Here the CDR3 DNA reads TGTGCCACCGGCACAGGGGCCACAGATACGCAGTATTTT. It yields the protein CATGTGATDTQYF.

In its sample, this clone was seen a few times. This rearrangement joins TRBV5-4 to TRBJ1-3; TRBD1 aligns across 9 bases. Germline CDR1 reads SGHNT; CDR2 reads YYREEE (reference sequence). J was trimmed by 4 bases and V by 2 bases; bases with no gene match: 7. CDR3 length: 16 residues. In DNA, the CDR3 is TGTGCCAGCAGCTTTAGCCCACAGGGGGCGGGAAACACCATATATTTT. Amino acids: CASSFSPQGAGNTIYF.

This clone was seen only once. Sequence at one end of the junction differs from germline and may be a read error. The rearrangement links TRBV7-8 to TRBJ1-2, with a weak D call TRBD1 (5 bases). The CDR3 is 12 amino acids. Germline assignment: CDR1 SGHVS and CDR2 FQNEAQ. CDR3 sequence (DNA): TGTGCCAGCAGCTTATCGGCAGGGACTGAGGATTTC. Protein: CASSLSAGTEDF.

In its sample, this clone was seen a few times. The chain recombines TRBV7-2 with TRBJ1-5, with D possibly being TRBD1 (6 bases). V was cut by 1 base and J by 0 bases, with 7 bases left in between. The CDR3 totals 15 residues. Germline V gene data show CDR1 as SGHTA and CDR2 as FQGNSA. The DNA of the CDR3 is TGTGCCAGCAGCTTAGACAGGGATAGCAATCAGCCCCAGCATTTT. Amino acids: CASSLDRDSNQPQHF.